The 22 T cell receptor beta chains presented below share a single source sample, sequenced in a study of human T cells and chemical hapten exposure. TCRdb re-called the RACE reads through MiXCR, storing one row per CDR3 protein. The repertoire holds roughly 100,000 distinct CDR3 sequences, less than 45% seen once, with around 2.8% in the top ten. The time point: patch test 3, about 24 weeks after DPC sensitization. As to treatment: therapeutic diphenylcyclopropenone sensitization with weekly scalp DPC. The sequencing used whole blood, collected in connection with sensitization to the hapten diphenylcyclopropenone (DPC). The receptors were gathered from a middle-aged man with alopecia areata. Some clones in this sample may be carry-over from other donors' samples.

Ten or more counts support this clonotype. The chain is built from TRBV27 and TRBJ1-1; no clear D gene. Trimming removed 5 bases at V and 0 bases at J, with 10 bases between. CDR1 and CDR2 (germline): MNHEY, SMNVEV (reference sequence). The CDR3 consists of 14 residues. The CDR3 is CASSPAGMNTEAFF. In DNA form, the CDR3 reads TGTGCCAGCAGTCCCGCCGGAATGAACACTGAAGCTTTCTTT.

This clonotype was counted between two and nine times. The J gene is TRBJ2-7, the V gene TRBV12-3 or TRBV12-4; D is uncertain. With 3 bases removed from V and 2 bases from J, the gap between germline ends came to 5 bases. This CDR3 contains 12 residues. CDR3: CASSLVPYEQYF. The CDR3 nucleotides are TGTGCCAGCAGTTTGGTCCCCTACGAGCAGTACTTC.

CDR3 sequence reads: CASSFGQGRETQYF. The DNA of the CDR3 is TGTGCCAGCAGTTTTGGGCAGGGGAGAGAGACCCAGTACTTC. This chain uses TRBV27 with TRBJ2-5, with D possibly being TRBD1 (6 bases). CDR3 length: 14 amino acids. Looked up from germline, CDR1 is MNHEY and CDR2 is SMNVEV (reference sequence). V was trimmed by 3 bases and J by 4 bases, leaving 12 bases between them.

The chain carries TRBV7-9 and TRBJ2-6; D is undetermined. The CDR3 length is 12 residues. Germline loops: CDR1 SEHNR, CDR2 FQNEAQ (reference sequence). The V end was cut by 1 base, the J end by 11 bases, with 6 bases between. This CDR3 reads CASSLGQDVLTF. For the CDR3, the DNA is TGTGCCAGCAGCTTAGGGCAAGACGTCCTGACTTTC.

The CDR3 reads CASSLGTSAYEQYF. In DNA form, the CDR3 reads TGTGCCAGCAGTTTAGGGACTAGCGCATACGAGCAGTACTTC. The chain is built from TRBV28 and TRBJ2-7, with 10 nucleotides matching TRBD2. The CDR3 consists of 14 residues. Germline lookup yields CDR1 MDHEN and CDR2 SYDVKM. The V and J ends lost 2 bases and 4 bases, in that order; junction bases with no gene match: 2.

The CDR3 is CASSLGLGTSGANVLTF. In DNA, the CDR3 is TGTGCCAGCAGCCTGGGACTAGGCACATCTGGGGCCAACGTCCTGACTTTC. This chain joins TRBV7-9 and TRBJ2-6; TRBD2 aligns across 8 bases. Germline CDR1 is SEHNR and CDR2 is FQNEAQ (reference sequence). J was trimmed by 1 base and V by 5 bases; bases with no gene match: 7. The CDR3 is made up of 17 amino acids.

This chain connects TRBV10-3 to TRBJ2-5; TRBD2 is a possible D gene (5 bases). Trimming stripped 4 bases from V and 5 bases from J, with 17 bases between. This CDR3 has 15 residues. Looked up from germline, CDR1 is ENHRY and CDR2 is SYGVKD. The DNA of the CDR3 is TGTGCCATCAGTGGAGGAGGCTCTGGGGTGGAGACCCAGTACTTC. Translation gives CAISGGGSGVETQYF.

DNA for the CDR3: TGTGCCATCAGTGAGTCGGAGTTGCTCCCAAACACTGAAGCTTTCTTT. Translated: CAISESELLPNTEAFF. The V gene is TRBV10-3, the J gene TRBJ1-1; D is unresolved. CDR3 length equals 16 residues. Germline loops: CDR1 ENHRY, CDR2 SYGVKD. Between the trimmed V and J ends, which lost 0 bases and 2 bases, there was a span of 13 bases.

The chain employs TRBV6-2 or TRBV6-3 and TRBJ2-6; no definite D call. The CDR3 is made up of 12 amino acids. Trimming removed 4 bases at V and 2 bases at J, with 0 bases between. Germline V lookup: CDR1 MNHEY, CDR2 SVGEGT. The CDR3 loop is CASSSGANVLTF. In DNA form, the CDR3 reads TGTGCCAGCAGTTCTGGGGCCAACGTCCTGACTTTC.

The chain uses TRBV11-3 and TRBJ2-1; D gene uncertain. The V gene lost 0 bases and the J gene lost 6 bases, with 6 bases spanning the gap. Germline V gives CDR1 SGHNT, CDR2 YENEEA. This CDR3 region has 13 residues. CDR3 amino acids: CASSLDSINEQFF. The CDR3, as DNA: TGTGCCAGCAGCTTAGACTCCATCAATGAGCAGTTCTTC.

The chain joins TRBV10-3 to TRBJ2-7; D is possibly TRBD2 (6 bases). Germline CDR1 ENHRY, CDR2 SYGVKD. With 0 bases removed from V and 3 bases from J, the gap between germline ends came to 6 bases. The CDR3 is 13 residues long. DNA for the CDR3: TGTGCCATCAGTGAGTCGGGACTCTACGAGCAGTACTTC. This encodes CAISESGLYEQYF.

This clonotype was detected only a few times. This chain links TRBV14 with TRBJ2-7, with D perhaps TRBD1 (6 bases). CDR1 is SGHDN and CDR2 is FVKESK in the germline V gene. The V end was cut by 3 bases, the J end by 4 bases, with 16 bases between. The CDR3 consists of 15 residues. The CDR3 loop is CASSHQGQGWYEQYF. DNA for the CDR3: TGTGCCAGCAGCCACCAGGGGCAAGGGTGGTACGAGCAGTACTTC.

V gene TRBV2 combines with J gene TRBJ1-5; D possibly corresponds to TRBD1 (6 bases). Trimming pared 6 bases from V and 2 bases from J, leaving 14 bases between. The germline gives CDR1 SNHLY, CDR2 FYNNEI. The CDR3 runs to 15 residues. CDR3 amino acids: CASRWGAARNQPQHF. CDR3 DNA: TGTGCCAGCAGGTGGGGGGCGGCTCGCAATCAGCCCCAGCATTTT.

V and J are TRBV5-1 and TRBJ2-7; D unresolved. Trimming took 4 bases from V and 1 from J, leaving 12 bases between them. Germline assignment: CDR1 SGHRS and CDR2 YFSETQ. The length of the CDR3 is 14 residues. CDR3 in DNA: TGCGCCAGCAGCGATCTTCCGAATTCCTACGAGCAGTACTTC. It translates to CASSDLPNSYEQYF.

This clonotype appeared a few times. DNA of the CDR3: TGTGCCTCTCTAGCGGGAGGAGATACGCAGTATTTT. Protein product: CASLAGGDTQYF. The chain recombines TRBV7-2 with TRBJ2-3; 11 nucleotides agree with TRBD2. Germline V lookup: CDR1 SGHTA, CDR2 FQGNSA. J was trimmed by 5 bases and V by 11 bases; bases with no gene match: 3. The CDR3 runs 12 residues.

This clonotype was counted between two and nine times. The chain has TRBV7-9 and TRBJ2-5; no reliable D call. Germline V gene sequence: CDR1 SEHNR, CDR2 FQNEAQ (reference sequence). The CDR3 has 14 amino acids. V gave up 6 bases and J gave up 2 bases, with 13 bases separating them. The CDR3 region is CASSFGGVQETQYF. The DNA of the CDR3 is TGTGCCAGCAGTTTCGGTGGGGTTCAAGAGACCCAGTACTTC.

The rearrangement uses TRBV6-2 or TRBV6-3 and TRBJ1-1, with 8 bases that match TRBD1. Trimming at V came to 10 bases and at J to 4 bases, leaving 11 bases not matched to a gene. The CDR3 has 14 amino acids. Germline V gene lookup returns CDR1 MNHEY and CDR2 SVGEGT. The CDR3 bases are TGTGCCACTACGGACAGGGTCCAGCTCACTGAAGCTTTCTTT. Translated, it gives CATTDRVQLTEAFF.

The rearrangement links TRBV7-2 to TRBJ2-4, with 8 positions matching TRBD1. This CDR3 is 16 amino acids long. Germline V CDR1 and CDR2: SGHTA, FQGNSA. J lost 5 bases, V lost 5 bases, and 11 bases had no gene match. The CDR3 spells CASSPRTGMGQNIQYF. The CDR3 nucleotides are TGTGCCAGCAGCCCCCGGACAGGGATGGGCCAAAACATTCAGTACTTC.

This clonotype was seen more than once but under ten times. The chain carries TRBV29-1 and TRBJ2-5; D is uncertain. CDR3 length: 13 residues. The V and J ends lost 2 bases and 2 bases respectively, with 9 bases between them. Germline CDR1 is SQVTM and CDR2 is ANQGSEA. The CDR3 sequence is CSVERQQQETQYF. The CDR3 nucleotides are TGCAGCGTTGAACGTCAACAGCAAGAGACCCAGTACTTC.

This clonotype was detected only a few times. Written as DNA, the CDR3 is TGTGCCAGCAGCTTAGGCCGGACAGGGCGCCAAGAGACCCAGTACTTC. Protein sequence: CASSLGRTGRQETQYF. The rearrangement uses TRBV7-9 and TRBJ2-5, with 8 positions matching TRBD1. Germline V gives CDR1 SEHNR, CDR2 FQNEAQ (reference sequence). The CDR3 covers 16 residues. With V trimmed by 1 base and J by 1 base, 5 bases remained unmatched. Combining the CDR3 with reference TRBV7-9 and TRBJ2-5 gives the whole variable domain DTGVSQNPRHKITKRGQNVTFRCDPISEHNRLYWYRQTLGQGPEFLTYFQNEAQLEKSRLLSDRFSAERPKGSFSTLEIQRTEQGDSAMYLCASSLGRTGRQETQYFGPGTRLLVL.

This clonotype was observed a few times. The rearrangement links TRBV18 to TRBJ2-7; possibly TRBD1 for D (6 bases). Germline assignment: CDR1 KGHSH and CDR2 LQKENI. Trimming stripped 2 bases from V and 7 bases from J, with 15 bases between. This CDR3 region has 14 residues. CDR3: CASSPGQPRKEQYV. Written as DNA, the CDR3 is TGTGCCAGCTCACCAGGACAGCCTCGTAAAGAGCAGTACGTC.

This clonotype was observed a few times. CDR3 amino acids: CSARTTSTDTQYF. DNA of the CDR3: TGCAGCGCTCGGACTACCTCCACAGATACGCAGTATTTT. The chain combines TRBV29-1 with TRBJ2-3; D possibly corresponds to TRBD2 (6 bases). This CDR3 is 13 amino acids long. Trimming removed 7 bases at V and 2 bases at J, with 13 bases between. Germline V gene data show CDR1 as SQVTM and CDR2 as ANQGSEA.